This TCR beta chain was recorded in a study of neurological immune-mediated disorders. TCRdb fed the 5' RACE reads into MiXCR, producing one record per CDR3 protein. The table lists 17,000 or so distinct CDR3 sequences, roughly 2.5% of them singletons. Germline-derived CDR1 and CDR2 are WNHNN and SYGVQD (reference sequence). V shed 6 bases and J shed 2 bases, with 14 bases lying between them. The CDR3 runs to 15 residues. The clonotype comes from a woman between 18 and 29 years old with multiple sclerosis. Sequenced sample: PBMCs. The chain uses TRBV10-1 and TRBJ2-1, with D perhaps being TRBD1 or TRBD2 (6 bases each). In nucleotides, the CDR3 is TGCGCCAGCAGGGGTGACGGGGGCACCTACAATGAGCAGTTCTTC. This sequence encodes CASRGDGGTYNEQFF.